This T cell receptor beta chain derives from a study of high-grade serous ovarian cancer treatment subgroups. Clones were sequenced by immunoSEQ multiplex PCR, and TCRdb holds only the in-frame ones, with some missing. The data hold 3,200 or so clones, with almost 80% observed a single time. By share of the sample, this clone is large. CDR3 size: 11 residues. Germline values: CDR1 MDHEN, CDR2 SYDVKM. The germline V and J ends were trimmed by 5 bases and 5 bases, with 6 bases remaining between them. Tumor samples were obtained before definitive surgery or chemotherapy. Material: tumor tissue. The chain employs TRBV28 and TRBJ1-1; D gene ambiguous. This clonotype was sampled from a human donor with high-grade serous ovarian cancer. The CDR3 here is CASSRATEAFF. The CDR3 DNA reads TGTGCCAGCAGTCGGGCGACTGAAGCTTTCTTT.